This TCR beta chain was identified during a study of blood T cells in healthy people across ages. Study-level information: Template switching recovered approximately one barcoded beta molecule for every two T cells. Whole-study results and caveats: Using unsorted PBMCs precluded a conclusive naive versus antigen-experienced comparison. In long-lived donors, naive CD4+ cell counts and diversity exceeded those of aged donors. Roughly linearly, TCR beta diversity per million T cells fell as age increased.

This clonotype was observed a handful of times. Its antigen is not identified. V lost 4 bases and J 4 bases, leaving 16 bases between the germline ends. Germline CDR1 is LGHDT and CDR2 is YNNKEL (reference sequence). CDR3 size: 15 residues. With a J-beta primer mix and a sample-barcoded 5' primer, a second PCR ran 7 to 11 cycles. TCRdb fed the 5' RACE reads into MiXCR, producing one record per CDR3 protein. This sample has approximately 810,000 distinct CDR3 sequences, with 25% to 35% found just once. J is TRBJ1-1 and V is TRBV3-1; TRBD1 might be the D (6 bases). The sequenced sample consisted of blood. This clonotype originated in a woman aged 80 or older in good health. The DNA for the CDR3 is TGTGCCAGCAGCCCCCTGGGGGGCGCAGGCACTGAAGCTTTCTTT. As protein: CASSPLGGAGTEAFF.